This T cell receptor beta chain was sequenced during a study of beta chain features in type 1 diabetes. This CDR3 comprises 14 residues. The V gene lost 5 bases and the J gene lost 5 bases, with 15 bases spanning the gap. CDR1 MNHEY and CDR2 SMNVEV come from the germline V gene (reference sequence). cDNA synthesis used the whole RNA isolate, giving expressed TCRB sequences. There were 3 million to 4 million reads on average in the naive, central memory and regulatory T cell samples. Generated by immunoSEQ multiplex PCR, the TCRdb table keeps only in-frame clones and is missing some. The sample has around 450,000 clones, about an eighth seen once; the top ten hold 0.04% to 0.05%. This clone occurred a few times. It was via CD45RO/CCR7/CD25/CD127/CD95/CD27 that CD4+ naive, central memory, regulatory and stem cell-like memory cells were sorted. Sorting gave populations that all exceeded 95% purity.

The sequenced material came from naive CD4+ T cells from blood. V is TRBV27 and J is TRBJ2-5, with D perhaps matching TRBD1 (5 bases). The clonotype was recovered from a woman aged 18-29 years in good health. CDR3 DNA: TGTGCCAGCAGTCCGCAGGGTGCGTGGGAGACCCAGTACTTC. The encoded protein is CASSPQGAWETQYF.